A single sample gave rise to the 8 T cell receptor beta chains below, sequenced in a study of T cell clonality in common variable immunodeficiency. Overall study findings and caveats: Reportedly, TCR beta sequences from common variable immunodeficiency showed fewer deletions and N-nucleotide insertions.

The antigens for these receptors are not known. Here immunoSEQ multiplex PCR was the method, and the copy in TCRdb shows in-frame clones only, minus some. Found here are some 19,000 clones, no singletons; the ten largest cover about 25%. Sequencing input: peripheral blood mononuclear cells. Receptors originate from a human donor with common variable immunodeficiency.

This clone appeared a few times. CDR3 sequence reads: CATQTVTGHSYEQYF. The covered CDR3 bases are TGTGCCACCCAGACGGTTACAGGGCACTCCTACGAG. The chain has TRBV6-2 or TRBV6-3 and TRBJ2-7; weak D call: TRBD1 (6 bases). The read finishes 3 residues shy of the CDR3 end, and the germline J gene is used to complete it. V shed 10 bases and J shed 0 bases, with 19 bases lying between them. This CDR3 has 15 amino acids. Germline-derived CDR1 and CDR2 are MNHEY and SVGEGT.

This clone has ten or more counts. The DNA ends 3 residues before the CDR3 does, and the rest of the CDR3 is filled in from the germline J gene. The gene calls are TRBV20-1 and TRBJ2-4; possible D gene TRBD1, 5 bases. Germline V gives CDR1 DFQATT, CDR2 SNEGSKA (reference sequence). Trimming shortened V by 3 bases and J by 6 bases, and 18 bases separated the two germline ends. This CDR3 has 15 residues. The covered CDR3 bases are TGCAGTGCTAGCCCCTCCGATAGGGGCTTAAACATT. This translates into CSASPSDRGLNI. The entire CDR3 protein reads CSASPSDRGLNIQYF.

Comment on this clone: The read ends 3 residues early relative to the CDR3; the germline J gene fills the gap. V usage is TRBV7-2 and J usage is TRBJ1-2, with 8 nucleotides matching TRBD1. The germline V gene encodes CDR1 SGHTA and CDR2 FQGNSA. Germline trimming cut 6 bases from V and 4 bases from J; bases unmatched to any gene: 4. This CDR3 is built from 13 residues. Partial CDR3 DNA: TGTGCCAGCAGACTCGGACAGGGCTATGGC. Translation: CASRLGQGYG. The CDR3 as a whole reads CASRLGQGYGYTF.

The CDR3 bases that were read are TGTGCCAGCAGCTTAACACAGGGGGCCAATTCACCC. Its translation is CASSLTQGANSP. The full CDR3 protein reads CASSLTQGANSPLHF. The chain couples TRBV5-6 to TRBJ1-6; 9 nucleotides line up with TRBD1. The sequence runs out 3 residues before the end of the CDR3; the remainder is reconstructed from the germline J gene. Germline-derived CDR1 and CDR2 are SGHDT and YYEEEE. This CDR3 comprises 15 residues. V lost 2 bases to trimming and J lost 7 bases; unmatched junction nucleotides: 4.

Notes on this clone: The CDR3 extends 3 residues past the end of the read, so its final part is completed from the germline J gene. This rearrangement joins TRBV19 to TRBJ2-2; no reliable D call. CDR3 size: 14 residues. Trimming removed 3 bases at V and 4 bases at J, with 9 bases between. Per germline, CDR1 LNHDA and CDR2 SQIVND (reference sequence). CDR3 sequence: CASSIRVSTGELFF. The part of the CDR3 DNA that was read is TGTGCCAGTAGTATCCGGGTATCCACCGGGGAG.

As for this clone: Read sequence stops 3 residues before the CDR3 end, and the germline J gene provides the missing end. The chain couples TRBV2 to TRBJ2-3; no clear D gene. This CDR3 region has 15 residues. The V end lost 4 bases, the J end lost 2 bases, and 13 bases lay between the germline ends. Germline V gene lookup returns CDR1 SNHLY and CDR2 FYNNEI. The CDR3 protein is CASSGGLKPTDTQYF. Incomplete CDR3 DNA: TGTGCCAGCAGTGGTGGCCTTAAACCCACAGATACG.

As to this clone: The read is 3 residues too short to cover the CDR3 end, so that end is filled in from the germline J gene. V is TRBV19 and J is TRBJ1-4; 9 nucleotides align to TRBD1. This CDR3 comprises 14 residues. V trimming: 6 bases; J trimming: 2 bases; junction bases outside the gene matches: 1. Germline V CDR1 and CDR2: LNHDA, SQIVND (reference sequence). This CDR3 reads CASSGQGTNEKLFF. The CDR3 DNA, read in part, is TGTGCCAGTAGCGGACAGGGGACTAATGAAAAA.

Points on this clone: The sequence runs out 3 residues before the end of the CDR3; the remainder is reconstructed from the germline J gene. The V call is TRBV5-1, the J call TRBJ2-3, with TRBD1 matching 9 bases. Germline CDR1 SGHRS, CDR2 YFSETQ. This CDR3 comprises 15 residues. The V gene end was trimmed by 4 bases and the J gene end by 8 bases; junction bases not matched to a gene: 11. This CDR3 is CASSGRDRVIGTQYF. The CDR3 bases that were read are TGCGCCAGCAGCGGCCGGGACAGGGTGATTGGTACG.